The source of this T cell receptor (beta chain) is a study of blood T cells in healthy people across ages (dated by TCRdb to the mid-2010s). Regarding the complete study: Template switching captured roughly one uniquely barcoded TCR beta cDNA molecule per two T cells in model experiments. For two donors (one aged 18 to 30 and one aged 80 or older), the study analyzed two additional independent replicas of 1 million unique cDNA reads from the same blood draw. Age-related changes in TCR beta repertoire diversity were measured in the study by deep sequencing normalized with unique cDNA molecular identifiers. Donors were grouped into four age groups: young (average about 15 years), middle-aged (less than 40), aged (62) and long-lived (roughly 80). To avoid experimental bias, donors of different ages were randomly spread across the sequencing lanes. Results the study describes overall, beyond this receptor: Observed TCR beta diversity correlated strongly with the percentage of naive T cells measured by flow cytometry. Because donor CMV infection status was unknown, age-related changes in expanded clonotypes were potentially confounded. Conclusive comparison of naive and antigen-experienced compartments was prevented by the profiling of bulk unsorted PBMCs. Compared with the aged group, the long-lived group had more naive CD4+ T cells, fewer expanded clones and increased TCR diversity, suggesting age selection. Estimates of total diversity based on one million sequenced T cells were considered lower bounds and underestimates. As age increased, observed TCR beta diversity per million T cells dropped in a roughly linear way, and a significant reduction was already evident by age roughly 36.

The donors were roughly 40 Caucasian individuals from Russia, aged about 6 to 100 years, who were systemically healthy. Each donor gave about 9.2 milliliters of peripheral blood, drawn into EDTA-treated Vacutainer tubes. Ficoll-Paque density-gradient centrifugation was used to isolate PBMCs, with at least 6.5 million obtained per sample. Total RNA was extracted from PBMCs with Trizol reagent, with at least 5.5 micrograms obtained per sample. Naive CD45RAhigh/CD27high T cell percentages were measured by flow cytometry on a PBMC aliquot from every donor. The library was built by means of 5' RACE. TCRdb shows the sequencer as Illumina HiSeq 2500. A second PCR of 7 to 11 cycles was performed with a sample-barcoded 5' primer and a J-beta primer mix. A unique molecular identifier was introduced onto each TCR beta cDNA molecule by a template-switch 5' adaptor carrying 12 random nucleotides. Each sample yielded at least 2.5 million CDR3-containing paired-end reads. All of the RNA was converted into first-strand cDNA using the Mint cDNA synthesis kit, with a TRBC-specific oligonucleotide serving as the primer. All cDNA was treated with uracil-DNA glycosylase and then went through a first 18-cycle PCR with the universal primers M1SS and BC2_uni_R. On the study's bioinformatics: Each sample was normalized by randomly selecting 1 million high-quality reads, each carrying a distinct molecular identifier. Reads sharing molecular identifiers were discarded rather than binned into consensus sequences. MiTCR, with a Q25 quality threshold and the strictest error-elimination algorithm, was used for CDR3 identification, clonotype clustering and error correction. Lower-bound total TCR beta diversity was estimated with a nonparametric unseen species model using Euler transformation. TCRdb reworked the public reads: Q25 trimming with fastp, MiXCR clone assembly, productive beta chains retained. Identical CDR3 protein sequences are pooled into one entry, listed with their most common genes and DNA. Here the V and J calls rest on TCRdb's processing, not on the authors' analysis. The sample table holds approximately 900,000 distinct CDR3 sequences, of which around 48% were seen once. The ten largest clones represent about an eighth of the sample.

In the case of this clonotype: Its antigen specificity is not known. No base quality information exists; no much larger clone differs at one position.

The origin of this receptor is a man between 25 and 39 years old in good health. The sample was blood.

The sequence in DNA is TGTGCCATCAGTGGGGGAGAAGCGGGCCGCACAGATACGCAGCATTTT. Its protein reads: CAISGGEAGRTDTQHF. In this chain, TRBV10-3 is recombined with TRBJ2-3; no D gene call is confident. Gene TRBJ1-5 matches the end of the DNA better, so the J call may be wrong. CDR1 and CDR2, looked up from the germline V gene, are ENHRY and SYGVKD. The CDR3 goes from the cysteine to the phenylalanine over 16 residues. Only the CDR3 DNA is retained, 48 bases long and in frame from the first base.